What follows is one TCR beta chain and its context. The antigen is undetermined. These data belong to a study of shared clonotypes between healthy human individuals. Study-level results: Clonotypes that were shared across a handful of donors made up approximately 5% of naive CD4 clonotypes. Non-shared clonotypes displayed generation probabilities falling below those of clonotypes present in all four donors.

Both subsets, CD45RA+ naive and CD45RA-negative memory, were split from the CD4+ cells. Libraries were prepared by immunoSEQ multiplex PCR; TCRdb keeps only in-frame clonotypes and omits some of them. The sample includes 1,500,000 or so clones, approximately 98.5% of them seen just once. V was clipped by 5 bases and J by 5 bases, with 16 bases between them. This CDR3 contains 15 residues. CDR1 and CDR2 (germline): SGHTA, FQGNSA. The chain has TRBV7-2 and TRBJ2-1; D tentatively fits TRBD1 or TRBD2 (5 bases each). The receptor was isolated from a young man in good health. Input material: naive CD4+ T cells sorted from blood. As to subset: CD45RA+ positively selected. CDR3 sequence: CASSTTGLLHNEQFF. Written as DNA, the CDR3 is TGTGCCAGCAGCACCACAGGACTGCTGCACAATGAGCAGTTCTTC. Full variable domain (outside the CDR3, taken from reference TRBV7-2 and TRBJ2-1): GAGVSQSPSNKVTEKGKDVELRCDPISGHTALYWYRQSLGQGLEFLIYFQGNSAPDKSGLPSDRFSAERTGGSVSTLTIQRTQQEDSAVYLCASSTTGLLHNEQFFGPGTRLTVL.